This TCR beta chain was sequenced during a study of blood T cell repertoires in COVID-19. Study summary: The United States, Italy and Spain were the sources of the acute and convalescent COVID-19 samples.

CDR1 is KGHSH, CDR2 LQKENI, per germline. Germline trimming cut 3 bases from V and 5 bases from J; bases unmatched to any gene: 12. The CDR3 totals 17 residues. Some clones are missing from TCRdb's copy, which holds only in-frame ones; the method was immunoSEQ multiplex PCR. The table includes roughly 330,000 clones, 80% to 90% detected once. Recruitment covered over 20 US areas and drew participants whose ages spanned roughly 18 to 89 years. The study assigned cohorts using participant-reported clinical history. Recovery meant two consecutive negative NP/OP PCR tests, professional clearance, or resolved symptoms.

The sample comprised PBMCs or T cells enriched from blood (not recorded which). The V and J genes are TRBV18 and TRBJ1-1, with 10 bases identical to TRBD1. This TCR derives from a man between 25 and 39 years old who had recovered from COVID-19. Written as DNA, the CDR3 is TGTGCCAGCTCACCCACGGGACAGGGGACAAAAGGGACTGAAGCTTTCTTT. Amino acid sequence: CASSPTGQGTKGTEAFF.